This entry features one TCR beta chain sequence. This entry is derived from a study of T cells in Graves' hyperthyroidism and ophthalmopathy. Amplification targeted TCR beta CDR3 regions from RNA transcripts. HTBI primers were employed in a first-round RT-PCR of the TCR CDR3. MiXCR, applied by TCRdb to the multiplex PCR reads, yields one record per CDR3 protein. The sample includes roughly 260,000 distinct CDR3 sequences, about 15% of them seen just once. Newly diagnosed hyperthyroidism patients aged 18 to 65 years had disease lasting under 2 months. Predating any ophthalmopathy symptoms, the blood sample was taken at first hyperthyroidism diagnosis. Cells are PBMCs isolated from about 10 ml of fresh blood. The length of the CDR3 is 14 residues. V gave up 6 bases and J gave up 7 bases, with 15 bases separating them. CDR1 is MNHNS and CDR2 is SASEGT in the germline V gene.

Sequencing used blood. The chain has TRBV6-1 and TRBJ2-2; maybe TRBD1 (6 bases). The source of this sequence is a woman aged 40 to 49 with Graves' hyperthyroidism that later progressed to Graves' ophthalmopathy. CDR3 nucleotide sequence: TGTGCCAGCAGCGGGACACTCCTAGGCGGGGAGCTGTTTTTT. Amino acid sequence: CASSGTLLGGELFF.